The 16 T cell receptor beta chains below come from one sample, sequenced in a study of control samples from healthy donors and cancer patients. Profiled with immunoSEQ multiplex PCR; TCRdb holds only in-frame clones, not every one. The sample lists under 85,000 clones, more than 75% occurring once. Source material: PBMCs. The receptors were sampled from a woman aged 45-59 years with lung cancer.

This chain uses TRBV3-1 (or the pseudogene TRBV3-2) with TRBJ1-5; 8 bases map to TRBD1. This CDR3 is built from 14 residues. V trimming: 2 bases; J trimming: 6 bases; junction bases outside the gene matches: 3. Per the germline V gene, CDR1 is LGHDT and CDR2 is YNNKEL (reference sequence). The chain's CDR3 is CASSQSQGGQPQHF. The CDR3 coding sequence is TGTGCCAGCAGCCAATCACAGGGGGGTCAGCCCCAGCATTTT.

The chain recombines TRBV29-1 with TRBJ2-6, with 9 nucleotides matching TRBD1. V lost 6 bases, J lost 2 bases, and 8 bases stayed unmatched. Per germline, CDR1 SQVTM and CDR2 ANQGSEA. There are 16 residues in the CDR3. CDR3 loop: CSVQGQGTAGANVLTF. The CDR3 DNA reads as TGCAGCGTCCAAGGACAGGGGACTGCTGGGGCCAACGTCCTGACTTTC.

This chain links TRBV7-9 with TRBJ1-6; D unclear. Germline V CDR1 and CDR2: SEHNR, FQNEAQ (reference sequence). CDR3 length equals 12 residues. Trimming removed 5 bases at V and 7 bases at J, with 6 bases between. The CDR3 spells CASSLQNSPLHF. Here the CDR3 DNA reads TGTGCCAGCAGCCTTCAGAATTCACCCCTCCACTTT. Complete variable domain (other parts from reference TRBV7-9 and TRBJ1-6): DTGVSQNPRHKITKRGQNVTFRCDPISEHNRLYWYRQTLGQGPEFLTYFQNEAQLEKSRLLSDRFSAERPKGSFSTLEIQRTEQGDSAMYLCASSLQNSPLHFGNGTRLTVT.

The CDR3 DNA is TGTGCCAGCAGTTTCCTCCTACCTAGCGCTGAGCAGTTCTTC. It is translated as CASSFLLPSAEQFF. V gene TRBV28 combines with J gene TRBJ2-1; TRBD2 might be the D (6 bases). Germline V gene lookup returns CDR1 MDHEN and CDR2 SYDVKM. This CDR3 has 14 residues. Between the trimmed V and J ends, which lost 3 bases and 9 bases, there was a span of 15 bases.

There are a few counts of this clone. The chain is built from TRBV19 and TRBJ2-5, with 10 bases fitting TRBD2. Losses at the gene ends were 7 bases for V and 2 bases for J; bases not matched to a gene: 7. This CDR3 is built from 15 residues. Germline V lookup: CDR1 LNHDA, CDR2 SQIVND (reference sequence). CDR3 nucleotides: TGTGCCAGTATCCCTAGCGGGGGTCCACAAGAGACCCAGTACTTC. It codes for CASIPSGGPQETQYF.

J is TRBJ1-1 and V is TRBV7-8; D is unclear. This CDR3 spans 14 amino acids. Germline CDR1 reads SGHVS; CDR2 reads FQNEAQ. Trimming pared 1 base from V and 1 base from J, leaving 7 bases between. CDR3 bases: TGTGCCAGCAGCTTAGTCACGGGGAACACTGAAGCTTTCTTT. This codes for CASSLVTGNTEAFF.

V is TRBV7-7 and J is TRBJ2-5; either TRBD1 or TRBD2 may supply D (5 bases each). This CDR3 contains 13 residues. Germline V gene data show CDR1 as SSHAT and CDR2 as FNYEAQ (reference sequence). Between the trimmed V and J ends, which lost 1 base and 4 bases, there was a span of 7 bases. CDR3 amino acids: CASSLGGGETQYF. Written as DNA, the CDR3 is TGTGCCAGCAGCTTAGGTGGGGGAGAGACCCAGTACTTC.

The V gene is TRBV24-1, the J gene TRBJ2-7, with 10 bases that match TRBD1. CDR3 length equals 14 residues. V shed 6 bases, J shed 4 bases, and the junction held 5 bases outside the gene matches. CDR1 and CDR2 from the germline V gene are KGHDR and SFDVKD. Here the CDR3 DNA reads TGTGCCACCAGTCGGACAGGGGGATTATACGAGCAGTACTTC. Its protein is CATSRTGGLYEQYF.

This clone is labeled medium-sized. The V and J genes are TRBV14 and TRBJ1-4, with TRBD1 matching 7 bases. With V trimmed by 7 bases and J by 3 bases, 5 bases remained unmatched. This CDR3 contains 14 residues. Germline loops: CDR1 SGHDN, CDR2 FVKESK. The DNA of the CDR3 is TGTGCCAGCAACCGACAGGGCTCTAATGAAAAACTGTTTTTT. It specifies CASNRQGSNEKLFF.

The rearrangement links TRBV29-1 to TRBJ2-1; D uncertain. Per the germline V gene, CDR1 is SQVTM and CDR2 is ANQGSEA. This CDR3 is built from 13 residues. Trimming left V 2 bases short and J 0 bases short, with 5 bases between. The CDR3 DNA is TGCAGCGTTGAACGGAGCTCCTACAATGAGCAGTTCTTC. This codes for CSVERSSYNEQFF.

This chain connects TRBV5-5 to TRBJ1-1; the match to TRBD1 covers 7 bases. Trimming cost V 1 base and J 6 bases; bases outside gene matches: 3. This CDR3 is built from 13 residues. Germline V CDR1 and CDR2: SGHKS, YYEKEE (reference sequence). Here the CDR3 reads CASSLQGGSEAFF. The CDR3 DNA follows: TGTGCCAGCAGCTTGCAGGGGGGCTCTGAAGCTTTCTTT. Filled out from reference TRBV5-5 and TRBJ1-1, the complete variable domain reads DAGVTQSPTHLIKTRGQQVTLRCSPISGHKSVSWYQQVLGQGPQFIFQYYEKEERGRGNFPDRFSARQFPNYSSELNVNALLLGDSALYLCASSLQGGSEAFFGQGTRLTVV.

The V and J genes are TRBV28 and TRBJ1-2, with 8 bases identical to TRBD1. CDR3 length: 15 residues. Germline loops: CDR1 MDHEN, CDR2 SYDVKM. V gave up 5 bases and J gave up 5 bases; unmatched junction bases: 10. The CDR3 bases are TGTGCCAGCAGTAAACTGACCGGGACAGGTTATGGCTACACCTTC. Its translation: CASSKLTGTGYGYTF.

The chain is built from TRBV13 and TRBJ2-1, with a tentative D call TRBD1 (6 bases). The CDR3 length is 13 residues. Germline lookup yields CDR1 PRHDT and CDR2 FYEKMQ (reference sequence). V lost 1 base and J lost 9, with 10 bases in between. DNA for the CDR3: TGTGCCAGCAGCTTAGACCAGGGGACTGAGCAGTTCTTC. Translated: CASSLDQGTEQFF.

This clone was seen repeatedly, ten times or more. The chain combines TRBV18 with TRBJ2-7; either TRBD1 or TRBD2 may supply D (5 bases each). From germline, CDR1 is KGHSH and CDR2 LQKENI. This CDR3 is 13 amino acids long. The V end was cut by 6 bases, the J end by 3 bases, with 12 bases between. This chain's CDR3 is CASSRDGNYEQYF. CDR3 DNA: TGTGCCAGCTCCCGGGACGGTAACTACGAGCAGTACTTC.

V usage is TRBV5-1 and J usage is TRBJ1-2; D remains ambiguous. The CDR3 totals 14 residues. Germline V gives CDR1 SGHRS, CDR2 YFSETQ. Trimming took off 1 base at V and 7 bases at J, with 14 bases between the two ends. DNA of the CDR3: TGCGCCAGCAGCTTGCCTTTCTTGGGTACTGGCTACACCTTC. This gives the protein CASSLPFLGTGYTF. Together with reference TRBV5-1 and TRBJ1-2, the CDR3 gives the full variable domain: KAGVTQTPRYLIKTRGQQVTLSCSPISGHRSVSWYQQTPGQGLQFLFEYFSETQRNKGNFPGRFSGRQFSNSRSEMNVSTLELGDSALYLCASSLPFLGTGYTFGSGTRLTVV.

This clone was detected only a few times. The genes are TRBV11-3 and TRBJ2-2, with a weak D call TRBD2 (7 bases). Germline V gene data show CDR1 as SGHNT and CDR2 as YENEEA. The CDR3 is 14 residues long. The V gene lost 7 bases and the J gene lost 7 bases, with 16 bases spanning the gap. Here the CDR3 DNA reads TGTGCCAGCAAGAGGAGGGGGGGAGGCGGGGAGCTGTTTTTT. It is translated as CASKRRGGGGELFF.